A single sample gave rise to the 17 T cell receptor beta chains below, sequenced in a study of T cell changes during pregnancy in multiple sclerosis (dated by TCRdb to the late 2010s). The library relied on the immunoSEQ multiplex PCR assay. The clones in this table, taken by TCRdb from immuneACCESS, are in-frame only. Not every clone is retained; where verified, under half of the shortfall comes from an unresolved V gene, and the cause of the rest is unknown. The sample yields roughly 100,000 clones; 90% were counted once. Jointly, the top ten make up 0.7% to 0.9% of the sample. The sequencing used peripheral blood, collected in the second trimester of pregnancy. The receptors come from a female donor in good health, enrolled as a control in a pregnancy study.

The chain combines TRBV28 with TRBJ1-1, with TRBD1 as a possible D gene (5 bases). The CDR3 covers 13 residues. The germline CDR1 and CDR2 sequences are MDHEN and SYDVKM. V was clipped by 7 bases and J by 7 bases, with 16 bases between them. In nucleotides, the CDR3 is TGTGCCAGCATTCTATCGGGGGTCAGTGAAGCTTTCTTT. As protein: CASILSGVSEAFF.

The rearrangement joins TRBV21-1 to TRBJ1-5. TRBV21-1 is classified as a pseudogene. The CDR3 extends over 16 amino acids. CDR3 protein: CASTPREGKISQPQHF. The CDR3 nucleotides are TGTGCCAGCACACCCCGGGAAGGGAAGATAAGCCAGCCCCAGCATTTT.

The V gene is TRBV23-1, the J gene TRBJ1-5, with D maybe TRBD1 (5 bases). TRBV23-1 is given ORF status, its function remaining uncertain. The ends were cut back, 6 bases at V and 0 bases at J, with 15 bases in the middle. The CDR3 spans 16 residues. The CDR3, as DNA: TGCGCCAGCAGCGGGGGGGTATCTAGTAGCAATCAGCCCCAGCATTTT. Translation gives CASSGGVSSSNQPQHF.

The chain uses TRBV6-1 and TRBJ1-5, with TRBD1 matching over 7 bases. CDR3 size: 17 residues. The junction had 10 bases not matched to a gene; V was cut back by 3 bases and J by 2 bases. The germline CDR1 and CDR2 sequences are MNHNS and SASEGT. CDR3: CASSDGTVLSGNQPQHF. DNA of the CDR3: TGTGCCAGCAGTGATGGGACAGTACTTAGCGGCAATCAGCCCCAGCATTTT.

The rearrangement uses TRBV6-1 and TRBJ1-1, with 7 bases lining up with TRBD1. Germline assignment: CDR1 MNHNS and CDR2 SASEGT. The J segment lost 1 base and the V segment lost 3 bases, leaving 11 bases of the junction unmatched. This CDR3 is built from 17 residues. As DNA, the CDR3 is TGTGCCAGCAGTGACCTACCTCCCCGACAGGGGAACACTGAAGCTTTCTTT. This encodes CASSDLPPRQGNTEAFF.

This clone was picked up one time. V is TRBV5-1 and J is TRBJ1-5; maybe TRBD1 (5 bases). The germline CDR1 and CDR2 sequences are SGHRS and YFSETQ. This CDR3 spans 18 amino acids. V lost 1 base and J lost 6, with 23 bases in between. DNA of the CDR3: TGCGCCAGCAGCTTGAATTACCAGGGCGGGGGTGGAGGTCAGCCCCAGCATTTT. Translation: CASSLNYQGGGGGQPQHF. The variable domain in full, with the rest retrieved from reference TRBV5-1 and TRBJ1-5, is KAGVTQTPRYLIKTRGQQVTLSCSPISGHRSVSWYQQTPGQGLQFLFEYFSETQRNKGNFPGRFSGRQFSNSRSEMNVSTLELGDSALYLCASSLNYQGGGGGQPQHFGDGTRLSIL.

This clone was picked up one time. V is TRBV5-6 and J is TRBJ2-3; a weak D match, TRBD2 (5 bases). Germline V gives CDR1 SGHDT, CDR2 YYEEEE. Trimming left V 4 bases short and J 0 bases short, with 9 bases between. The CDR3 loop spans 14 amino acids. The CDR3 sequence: CASSRTGSTDTQYF. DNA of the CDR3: TGTGCCAGCAGCCGGACGGGGAGCACAGATACGCAGTATTTT.

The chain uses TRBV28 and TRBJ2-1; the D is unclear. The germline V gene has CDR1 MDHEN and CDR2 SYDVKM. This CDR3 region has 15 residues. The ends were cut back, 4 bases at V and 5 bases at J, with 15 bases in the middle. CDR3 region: CASSSDWRLNNEQFF. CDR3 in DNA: TGTGCCAGCAGTTCCGACTGGCGCCTAAACAATGAGCAGTTCTTC. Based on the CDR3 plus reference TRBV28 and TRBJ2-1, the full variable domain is DVKVTQSSRYLVKRTGEKVFLECVQDMDHENMFWYRQDPGLGLRLIYFSYDVKMKEKGDIPEGYSVSREKKERFSLILESASTNQTSMYLCASSSDWRLNNEQFFGPGTRLTVL.

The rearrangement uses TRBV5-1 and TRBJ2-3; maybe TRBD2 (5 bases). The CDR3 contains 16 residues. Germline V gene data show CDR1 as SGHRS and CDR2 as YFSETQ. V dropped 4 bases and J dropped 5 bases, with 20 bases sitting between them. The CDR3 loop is CASSHKTGESGDTQYF. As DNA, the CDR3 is TGCGCCAGCAGCCACAAAACCGGGGAGAGTGGAGATACGCAGTATTTT.

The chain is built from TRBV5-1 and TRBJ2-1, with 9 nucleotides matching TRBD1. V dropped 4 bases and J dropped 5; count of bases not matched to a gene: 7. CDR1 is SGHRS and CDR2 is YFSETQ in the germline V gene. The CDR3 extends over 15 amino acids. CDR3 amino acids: CASSPQGAGDNEQFF. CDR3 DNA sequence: TGCGCCAGCAGCCCACAGGGGGCGGGGGACAATGAGCAGTTCTTC.

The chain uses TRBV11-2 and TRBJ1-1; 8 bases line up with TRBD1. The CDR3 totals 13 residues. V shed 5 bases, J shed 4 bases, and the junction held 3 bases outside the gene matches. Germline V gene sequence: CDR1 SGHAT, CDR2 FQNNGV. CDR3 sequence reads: CASSAQGATEAFF. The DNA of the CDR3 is TGTGCCAGCAGCGCCCAGGGGGCCACTGAAGCTTTCTTT. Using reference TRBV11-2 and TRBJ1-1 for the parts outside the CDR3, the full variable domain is EAGVAQSPRYKIIEKRQSVAFWCNPISGHATLYWYQQILGQGPKLLIQFQNNGVVDDSQLPKDRFSAERLKGVDSTLKIQPAKLEDSAVYLCASSAQGATEAFFGQGTRLTVV.

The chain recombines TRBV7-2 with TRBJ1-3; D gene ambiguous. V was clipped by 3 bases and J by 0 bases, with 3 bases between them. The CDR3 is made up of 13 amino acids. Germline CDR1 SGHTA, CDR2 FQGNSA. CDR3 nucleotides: TGTGCCAGCAGCTTCTACTCTGGAAACACCATATATTTT. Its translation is CASSFYSGNTIYF.

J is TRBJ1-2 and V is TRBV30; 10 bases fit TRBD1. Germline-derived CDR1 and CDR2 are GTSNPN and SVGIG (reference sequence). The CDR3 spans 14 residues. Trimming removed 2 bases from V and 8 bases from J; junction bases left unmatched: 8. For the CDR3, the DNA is TGTGCCTGGAGTCTAGACAGGGGGCATAGGGGCTACACCTTC. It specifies CAWSLDRGHRGYTF.

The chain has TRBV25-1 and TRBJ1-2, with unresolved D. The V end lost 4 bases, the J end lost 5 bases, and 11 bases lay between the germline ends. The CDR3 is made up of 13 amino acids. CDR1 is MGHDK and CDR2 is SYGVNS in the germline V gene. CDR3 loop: CASSGLAVYGYTF. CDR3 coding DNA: TGTGCCAGCAGTGGTTTGGCGGTTTATGGCTACACCTTC.

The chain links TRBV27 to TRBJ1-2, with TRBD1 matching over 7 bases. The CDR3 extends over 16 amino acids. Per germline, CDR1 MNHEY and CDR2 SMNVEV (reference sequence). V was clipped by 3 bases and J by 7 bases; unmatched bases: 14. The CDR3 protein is CASSFSPPQGRGGYTF. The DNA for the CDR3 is TGTGCCAGCAGTTTTTCGCCCCCACAGGGGCGGGGTGGCTACACCTTC.

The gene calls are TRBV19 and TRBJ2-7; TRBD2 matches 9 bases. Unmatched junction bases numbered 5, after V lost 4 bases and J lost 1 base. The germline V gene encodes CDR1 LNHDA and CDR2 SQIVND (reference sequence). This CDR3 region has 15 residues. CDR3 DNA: TGTGCCAGTAGTAGCGGGAGGGCCAGGTCCTACGAGCAGTACTTC. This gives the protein CASSSGRARSYEQYF.

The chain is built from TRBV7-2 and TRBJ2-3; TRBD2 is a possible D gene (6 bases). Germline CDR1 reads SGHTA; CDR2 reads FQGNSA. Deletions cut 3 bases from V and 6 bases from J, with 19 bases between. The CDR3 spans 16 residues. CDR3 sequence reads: CASSLSLAAFSDTQYF. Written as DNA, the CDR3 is TGTGCCAGCAGCTTGAGTTTAGCGGCTTTCTCGGATACGCAGTATTTT.